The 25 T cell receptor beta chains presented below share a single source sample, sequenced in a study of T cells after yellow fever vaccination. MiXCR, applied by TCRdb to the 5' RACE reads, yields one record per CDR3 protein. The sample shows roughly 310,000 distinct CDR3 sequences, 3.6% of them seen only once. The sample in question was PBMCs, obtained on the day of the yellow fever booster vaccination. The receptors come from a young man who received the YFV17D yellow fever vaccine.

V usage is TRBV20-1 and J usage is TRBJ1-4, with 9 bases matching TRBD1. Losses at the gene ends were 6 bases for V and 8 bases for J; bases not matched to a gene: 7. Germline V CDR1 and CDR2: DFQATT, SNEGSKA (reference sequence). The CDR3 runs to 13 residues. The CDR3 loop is CSAVRTGAEKLFF. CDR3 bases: TGCAGTGCCGTCCGGACAGGGGCGGAAAAACTGTTTTTT.

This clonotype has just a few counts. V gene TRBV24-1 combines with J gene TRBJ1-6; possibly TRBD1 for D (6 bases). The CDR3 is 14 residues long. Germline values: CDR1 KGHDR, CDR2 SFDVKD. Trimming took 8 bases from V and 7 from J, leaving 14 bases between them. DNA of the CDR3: TGTGCCACCACGTGGGGGCGCGGAAATTCACCCCTCCACTTT. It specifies CATTWGRGNSPLHF.

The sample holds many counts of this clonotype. The CDR3 DNA follows: TGTGCCATCAGTAGAGACGGAAACAATCAGCCCCAGCATTTT. This gives the protein CAISRDGNNQPQHF. This sequence joins TRBV10-3 and TRBJ1-5; D uncertain. The germline V gene encodes CDR1 ENHRY and CDR2 SYGVKD. The CDR3 runs 14 residues. Trimming shortened V by 5 bases and J by 3 bases, and 11 bases separated the two germline ends.

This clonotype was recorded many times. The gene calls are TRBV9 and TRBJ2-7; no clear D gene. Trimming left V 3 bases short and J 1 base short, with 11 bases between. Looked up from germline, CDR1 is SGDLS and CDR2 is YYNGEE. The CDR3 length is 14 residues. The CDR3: CASSDRPGSYEQYF. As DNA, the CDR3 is TGTGCCAGCAGCGACAGACCCGGGTCCTACGAGCAGTACTTC.

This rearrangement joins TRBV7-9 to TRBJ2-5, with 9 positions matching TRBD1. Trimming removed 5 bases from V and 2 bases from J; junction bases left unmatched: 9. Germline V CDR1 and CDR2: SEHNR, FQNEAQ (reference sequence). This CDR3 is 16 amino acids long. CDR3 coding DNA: TGTGCCAGCAGCGATGGACAGGGGAGAAGGCAAGAGACCCAGTACTTC. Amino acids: CASSDGQGRRQETQYF.

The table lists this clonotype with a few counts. DNA for the CDR3: TGCGCCAGCAGCTTTGACGGCCTCAATCAGCCCCAGCATTTT. Its translation is CASSFDGLNQPQHF. The rearrangement links TRBV5-1 to TRBJ1-5, with no clear D. The CDR3 extends over 14 amino acids. Germline assignment: CDR1 SGHRS and CDR2 YFSETQ. Trimming left V 2 bases short and J 3 bases short, with 9 bases between.

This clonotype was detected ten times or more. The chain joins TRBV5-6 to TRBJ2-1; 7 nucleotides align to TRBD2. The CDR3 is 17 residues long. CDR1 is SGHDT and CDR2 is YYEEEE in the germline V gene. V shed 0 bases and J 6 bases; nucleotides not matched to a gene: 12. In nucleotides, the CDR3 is TGTGCCAGCAGCTTGGTCTGGACTAGAGGGTGGAGCAATGAGCAGTTCTTC. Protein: CASSLVWTRGWSNEQFF.

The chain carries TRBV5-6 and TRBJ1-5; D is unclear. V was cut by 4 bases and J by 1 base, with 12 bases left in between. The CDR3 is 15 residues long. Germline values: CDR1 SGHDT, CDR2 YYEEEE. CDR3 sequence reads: CASSQLTLSNQPQHF. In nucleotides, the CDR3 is TGTGCCAGCAGCCAGCTCACCCTCAGCAATCAGCCCCAGCATTTT.

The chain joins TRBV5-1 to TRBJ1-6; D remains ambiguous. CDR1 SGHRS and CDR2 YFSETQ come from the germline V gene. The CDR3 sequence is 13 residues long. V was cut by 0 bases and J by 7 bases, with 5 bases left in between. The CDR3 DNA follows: TGCGCCAGCAGCTTGGCCTGGAATTCACCCCTCCACTTT. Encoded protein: CASSLAWNSPLHF.

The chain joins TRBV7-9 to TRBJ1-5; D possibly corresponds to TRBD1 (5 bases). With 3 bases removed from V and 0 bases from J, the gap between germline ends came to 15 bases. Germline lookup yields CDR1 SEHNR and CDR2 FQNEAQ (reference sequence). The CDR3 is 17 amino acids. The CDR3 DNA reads TGTGCCAGCAGCTTTCACGCAGGGTCTTATAGCAATCAGCCCCAGCATTTT. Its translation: CASSFHAGSYSNQPQHF.

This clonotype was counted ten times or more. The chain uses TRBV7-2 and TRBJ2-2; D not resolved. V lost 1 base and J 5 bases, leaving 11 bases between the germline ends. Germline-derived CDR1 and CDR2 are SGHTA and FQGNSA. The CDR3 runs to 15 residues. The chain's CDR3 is CASSLVWATTGELFF. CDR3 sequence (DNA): TGTGCCAGCAGCTTAGTGTGGGCAACAACCGGGGAGCTGTTTTTT.

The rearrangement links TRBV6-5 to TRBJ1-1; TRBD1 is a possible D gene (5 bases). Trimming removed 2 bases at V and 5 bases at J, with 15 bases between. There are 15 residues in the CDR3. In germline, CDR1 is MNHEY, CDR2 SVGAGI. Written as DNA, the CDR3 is TGTGCCAGCAGTTACGCCATTGGGGGGGAAACTGAAGCTTTCTTT. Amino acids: CASSYAIGGETEAFF.

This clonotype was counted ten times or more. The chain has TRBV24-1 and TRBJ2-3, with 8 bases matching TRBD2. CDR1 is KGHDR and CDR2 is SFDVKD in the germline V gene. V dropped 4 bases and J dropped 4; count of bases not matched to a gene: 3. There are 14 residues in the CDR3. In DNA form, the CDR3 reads TGTGCCACCAGTGACGGGGGGGGGCCAGATACGCAGTATTTT. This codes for CATSDGGGPDTQYF.

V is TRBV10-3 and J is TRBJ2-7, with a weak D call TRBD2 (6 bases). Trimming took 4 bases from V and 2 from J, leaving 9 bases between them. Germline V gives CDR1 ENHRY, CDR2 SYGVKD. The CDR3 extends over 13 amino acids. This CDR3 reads CAISAAGTYEQYF. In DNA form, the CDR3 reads TGTGCCATCAGTGCGGCGGGAACCTACGAGCAGTACTTC.

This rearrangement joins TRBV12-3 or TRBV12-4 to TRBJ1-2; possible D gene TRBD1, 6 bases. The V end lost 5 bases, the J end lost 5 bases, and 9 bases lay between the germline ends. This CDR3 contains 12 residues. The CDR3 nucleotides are TGTGCCAGCAGTGCCAGGGGTTATGGCTACACCTTC. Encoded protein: CASSARGYGYTF.

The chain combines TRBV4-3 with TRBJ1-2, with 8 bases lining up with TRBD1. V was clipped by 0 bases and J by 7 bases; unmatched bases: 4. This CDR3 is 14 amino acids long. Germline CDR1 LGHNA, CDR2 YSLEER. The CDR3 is CASSQDRQGAGYTF. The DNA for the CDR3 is TGCGCCAGCAGCCAAGATCGGCAGGGGGCTGGCTACACCTTC.

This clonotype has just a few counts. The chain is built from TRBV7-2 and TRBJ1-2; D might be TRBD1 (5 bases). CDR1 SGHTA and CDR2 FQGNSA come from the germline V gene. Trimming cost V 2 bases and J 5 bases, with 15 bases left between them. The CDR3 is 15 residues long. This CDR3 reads CASSLTYGTEYGYTF. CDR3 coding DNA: TGTGCCAGCAGCTTAACGTACGGGACCGAGTATGGCTACACCTTC.

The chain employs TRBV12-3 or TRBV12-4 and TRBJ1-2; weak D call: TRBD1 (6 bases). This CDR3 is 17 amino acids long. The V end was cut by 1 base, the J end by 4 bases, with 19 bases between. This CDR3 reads CASSLGHGQWTSYGYTF. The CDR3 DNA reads TGTGCCAGCAGTTTAGGTCACGGACAGTGGACTTCCTATGGCTACACCTTC.

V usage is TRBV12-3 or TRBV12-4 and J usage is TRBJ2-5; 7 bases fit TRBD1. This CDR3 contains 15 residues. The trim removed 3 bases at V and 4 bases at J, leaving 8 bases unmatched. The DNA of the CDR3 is TGTGCCAGCAGTTTTCGGGGACAGCGTGGAGAGACCCAGTACTTC. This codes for CASSFRGQRGETQYF.

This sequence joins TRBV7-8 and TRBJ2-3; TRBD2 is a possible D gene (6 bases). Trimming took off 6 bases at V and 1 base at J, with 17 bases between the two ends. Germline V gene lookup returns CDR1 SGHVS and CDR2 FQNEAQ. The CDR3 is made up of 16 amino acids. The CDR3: CASSVRASAGTDTQYF. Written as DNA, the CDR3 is TGTGCCAGCAGTGTCCGGGCTAGCGCCGGCACAGATACGCAGTATTTT. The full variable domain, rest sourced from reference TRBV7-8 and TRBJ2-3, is GAGVSQSPRYKVAKRGQDVALRCDPISGHVSLFWYQQALGQGPEFLTYFQNEAQLDKSGLPSDRFFAERPEGSVSTLKIQRTQQEDSAVYLCASSVRASAGTDTQYFGPGTRLTVL.

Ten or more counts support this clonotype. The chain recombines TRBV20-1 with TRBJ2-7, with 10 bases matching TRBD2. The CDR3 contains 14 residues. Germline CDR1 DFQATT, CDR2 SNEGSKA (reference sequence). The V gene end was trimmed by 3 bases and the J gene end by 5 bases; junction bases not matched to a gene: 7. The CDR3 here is CSARPGLAKNEQYF. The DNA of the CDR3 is TGCAGTGCTAGGCCGGGACTAGCGAAAAACGAGCAGTACTTC.

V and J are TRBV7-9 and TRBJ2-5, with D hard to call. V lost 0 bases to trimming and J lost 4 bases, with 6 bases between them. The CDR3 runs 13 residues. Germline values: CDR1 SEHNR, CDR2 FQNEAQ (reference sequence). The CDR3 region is CASSLALRETQYF. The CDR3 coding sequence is TGTGCCAGCAGCTTAGCGCTTAGAGAGACCCAGTACTTC.

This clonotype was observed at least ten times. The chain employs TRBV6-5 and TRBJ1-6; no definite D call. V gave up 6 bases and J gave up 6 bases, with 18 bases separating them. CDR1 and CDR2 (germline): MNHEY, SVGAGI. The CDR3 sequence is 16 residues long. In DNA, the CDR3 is TGTGCCAGCAGGACTGGCTTAGGCCGATTTAATTCACCCCTCCACTTT. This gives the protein CASRTGLGRFNSPLHF.

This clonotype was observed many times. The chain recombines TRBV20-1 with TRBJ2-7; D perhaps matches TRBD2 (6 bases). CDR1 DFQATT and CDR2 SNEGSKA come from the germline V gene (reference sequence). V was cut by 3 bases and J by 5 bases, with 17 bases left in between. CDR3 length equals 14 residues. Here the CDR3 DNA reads TGCAGTGCTAGTAGCGGAGGCAGGGTCAACGAGCAGTACTTC. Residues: CSASSGGRVNEQYF.

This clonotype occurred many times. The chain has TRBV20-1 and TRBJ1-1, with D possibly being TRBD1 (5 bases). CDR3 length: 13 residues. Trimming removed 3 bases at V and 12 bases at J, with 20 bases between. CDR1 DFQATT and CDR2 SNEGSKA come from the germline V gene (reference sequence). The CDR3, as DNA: TGCAGTGCTAGCCATCGCGTGTCGTGGGGCCCTTTCTTT. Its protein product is CSASHRVSWGPFF.